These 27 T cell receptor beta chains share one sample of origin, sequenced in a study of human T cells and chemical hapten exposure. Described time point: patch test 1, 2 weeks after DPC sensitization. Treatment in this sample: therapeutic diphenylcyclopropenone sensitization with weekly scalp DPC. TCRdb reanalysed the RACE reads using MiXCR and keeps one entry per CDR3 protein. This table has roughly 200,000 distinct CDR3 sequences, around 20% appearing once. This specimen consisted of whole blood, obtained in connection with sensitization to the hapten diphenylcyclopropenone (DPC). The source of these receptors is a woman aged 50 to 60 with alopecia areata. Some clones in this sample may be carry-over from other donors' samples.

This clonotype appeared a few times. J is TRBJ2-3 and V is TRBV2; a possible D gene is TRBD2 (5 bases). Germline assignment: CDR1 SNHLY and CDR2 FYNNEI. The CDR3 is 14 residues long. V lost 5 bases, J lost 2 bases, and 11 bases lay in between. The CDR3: CASSREPLTDTQYF. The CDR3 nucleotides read TGTGCCAGCAGTAGGGAGCCTCTCACAGATACGCAGTATTTT.

The CDR3 DNA reads TGTGCCATCAGTGTTATGGTGAACACTGAAGCTTTCTTT. Protein sequence: CAISVMVNTEAFF. The rearrangement uses TRBV10-3 and TRBJ1-1; the D is unclear. The CDR3 extends over 13 amino acids. Germline assignment: CDR1 ENHRY and CDR2 SYGVKD. V lost 4 bases and J 0 bases, leaving 6 bases between the germline ends.

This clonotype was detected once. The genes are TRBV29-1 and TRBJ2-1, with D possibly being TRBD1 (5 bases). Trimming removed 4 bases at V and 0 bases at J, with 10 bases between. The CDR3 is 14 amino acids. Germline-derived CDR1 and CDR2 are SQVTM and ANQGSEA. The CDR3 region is CSVGPRVSYNEQFF. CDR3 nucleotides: TGCAGCGTTGGACCCAGGGTCTCCTACAATGAGCAGTTCTTC.

The CDR3 loop reads CSALGLAGGVETQYF. The CDR3 nucleotides are TGCAGTGCTCTGGGACTAGCGGGAGGGGTAGAGACCCAGTACTTC. The gene calls are TRBV20-1 and TRBJ2-5, with TRBD2 matching 16 bases. The CDR3 consists of 15 residues. V was pared by 5 bases and J by 4 bases, with 4 bases of the junction left unmatched. Germline V gene sequence: CDR1 DFQATT, CDR2 SNEGSKA (reference sequence).

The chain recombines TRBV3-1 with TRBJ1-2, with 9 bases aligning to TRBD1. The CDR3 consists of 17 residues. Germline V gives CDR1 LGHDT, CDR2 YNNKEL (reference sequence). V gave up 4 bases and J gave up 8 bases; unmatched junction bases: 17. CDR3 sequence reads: CASSLSSPGQGRRGYTF. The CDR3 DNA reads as TGTGCCAGCAGCCTATCTAGCCCGGGACAGGGAAGAAGGGGCTACACCTTC. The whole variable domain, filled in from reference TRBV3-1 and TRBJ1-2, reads DTAVSQTPKYLVTQMGNDKSIKCEQNLGHDTMYWYKQDSKKFLKIMFSYNNKELIINETVPNRFSPKSPDKAHLNLHINSLELGDSAVYFCASSLSSPGQGRRGYTFGSGTRLTVV.

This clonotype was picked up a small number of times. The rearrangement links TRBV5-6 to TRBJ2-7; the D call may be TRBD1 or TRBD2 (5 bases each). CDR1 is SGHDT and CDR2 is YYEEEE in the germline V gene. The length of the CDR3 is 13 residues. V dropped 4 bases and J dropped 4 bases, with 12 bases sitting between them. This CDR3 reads CASSGRDRYEQYF. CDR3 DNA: TGTGCCAGCAGCGGCCGGGACCGTTACGAGCAGTACTTC. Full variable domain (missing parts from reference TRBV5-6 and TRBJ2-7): DAGVTQSPTHLIKTRGQQVTLRCSPKSGHDTVSWYQQALGQGPQFIFQYYEEEERQRGNFPDRFSGHQFPNYSSELNVNALLLGDSALYLCASSGRDRYEQYFGPGTRLTVT.

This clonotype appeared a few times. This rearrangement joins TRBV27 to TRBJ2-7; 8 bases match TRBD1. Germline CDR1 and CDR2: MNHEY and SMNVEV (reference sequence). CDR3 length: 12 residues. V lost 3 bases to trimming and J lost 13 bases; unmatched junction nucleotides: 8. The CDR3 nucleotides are TGTGCCAGCAGTTTCCGACAGGGGACTCTATACTTC. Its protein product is CASSFRQGTLYF.

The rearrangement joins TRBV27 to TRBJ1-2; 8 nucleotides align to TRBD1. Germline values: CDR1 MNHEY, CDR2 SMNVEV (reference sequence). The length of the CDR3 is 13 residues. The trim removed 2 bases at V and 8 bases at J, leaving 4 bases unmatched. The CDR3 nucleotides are TGTGCCAGCAGTTTAGAGAGGACAGGGGGCTACACCTTC. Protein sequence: CASSLERTGGYTF.

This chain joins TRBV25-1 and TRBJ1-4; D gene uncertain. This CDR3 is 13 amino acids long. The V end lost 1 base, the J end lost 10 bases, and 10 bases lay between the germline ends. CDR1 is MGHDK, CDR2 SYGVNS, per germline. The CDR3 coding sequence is TGTGCCAGCAGTGAATTCGCGGTTGGAAAACTGTTTTTT. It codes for CASSEFAVGKLFF. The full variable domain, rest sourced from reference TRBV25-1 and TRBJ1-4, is EADIYQTPRYLVIGTGKKITLECSQTMGHDKMYWYQQDPGMELHLIHYSYGVNSTEKGDLSSESTVSRIRTEHFPLTLESARPSHTSQYLCASSEFAVGKLFFGSGTQLSVL.

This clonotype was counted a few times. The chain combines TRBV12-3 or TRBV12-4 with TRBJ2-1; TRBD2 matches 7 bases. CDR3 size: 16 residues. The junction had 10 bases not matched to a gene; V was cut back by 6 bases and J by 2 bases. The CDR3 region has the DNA TGTGCCAGCAGCTCCCAAGCGGGGCTACCCTACAATGAGCAGTTCTTC. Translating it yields CASSSQAGLPYNEQFF.

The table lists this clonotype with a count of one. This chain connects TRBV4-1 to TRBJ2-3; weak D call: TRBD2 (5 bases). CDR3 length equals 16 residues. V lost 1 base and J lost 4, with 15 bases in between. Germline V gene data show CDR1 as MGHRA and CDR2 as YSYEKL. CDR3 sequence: CASSQVPAAPADTQYF. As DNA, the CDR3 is TGCGCCAGCAGCCAAGTACCAGCGGCCCCCGCAGATACGCAGTATTTT.

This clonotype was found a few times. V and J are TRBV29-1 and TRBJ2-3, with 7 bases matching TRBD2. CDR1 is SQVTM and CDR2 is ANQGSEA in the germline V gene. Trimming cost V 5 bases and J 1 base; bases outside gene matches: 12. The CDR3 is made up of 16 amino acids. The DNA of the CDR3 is TGCAGCGTTCGACGGGGTGGGGGGGGACGCACAGATACGCAGTATTTT. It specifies CSVRRGGGGRTDTQYF.

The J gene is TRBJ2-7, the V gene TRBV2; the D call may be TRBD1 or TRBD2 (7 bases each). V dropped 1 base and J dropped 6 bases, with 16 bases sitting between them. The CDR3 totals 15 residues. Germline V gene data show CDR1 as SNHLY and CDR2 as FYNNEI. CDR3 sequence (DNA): TGTGCCAGCAGTGAAGGAGGCAGGGGGAGGGTCGAGCAGTACTTC. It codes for CASSEGGRGRVEQYF.

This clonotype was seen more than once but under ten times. The CDR3 DNA follows: TGTGCCAGCAGCCCGGGACTAGCGGGAGTTGACGAGCAGTACTTC. Translating gives CASSPGLAGVDEQYF. The V call is TRBV3-1, the J call TRBJ2-7; 14 positions agree with TRBD2. The CDR3 length is 15 residues. Germline CDR1 reads LGHDT; CDR2 reads YNNKEL (reference sequence). The junction had 4 bases not matched to a gene; V was cut back by 4 bases and J by 5 bases.

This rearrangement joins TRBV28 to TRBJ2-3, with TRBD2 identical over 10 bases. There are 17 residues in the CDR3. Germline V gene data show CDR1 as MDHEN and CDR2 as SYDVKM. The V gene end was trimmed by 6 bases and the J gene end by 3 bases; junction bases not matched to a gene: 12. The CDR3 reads CASSRTLLAGRTDTQYF. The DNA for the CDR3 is TGTGCCAGCAGCAGGACCCTACTAGCGGGACGAACAGATACGCAGTATTTT. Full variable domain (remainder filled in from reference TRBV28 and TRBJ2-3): DVKVTQSSRYLVKRTGEKVFLECVQDMDHENMFWYRQDPGLGLRLIYFSYDVKMKEKGDIPEGYSVSREKKERFSLILESASTNQTSMYLCASSRTLLAGRTDTQYFGPGTRLTVL.

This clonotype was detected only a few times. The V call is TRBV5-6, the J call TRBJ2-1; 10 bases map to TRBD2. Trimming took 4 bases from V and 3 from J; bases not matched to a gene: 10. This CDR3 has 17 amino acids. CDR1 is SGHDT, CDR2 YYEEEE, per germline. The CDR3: CASSLGGLAILYNEQFF. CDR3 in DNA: TGTGCCAGCAGCCTGGGGGGACTAGCGATTCTCTACAATGAGCAGTTCTTC.

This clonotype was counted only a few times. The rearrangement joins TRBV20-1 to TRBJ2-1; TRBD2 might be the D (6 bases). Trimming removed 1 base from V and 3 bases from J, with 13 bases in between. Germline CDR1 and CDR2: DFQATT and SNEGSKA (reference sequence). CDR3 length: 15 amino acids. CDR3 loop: CSARGERAVYNEQFF. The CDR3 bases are TGCAGTGCTAGAGGAGAGCGGGCAGTCTACAATGAGCAGTTCTTC.

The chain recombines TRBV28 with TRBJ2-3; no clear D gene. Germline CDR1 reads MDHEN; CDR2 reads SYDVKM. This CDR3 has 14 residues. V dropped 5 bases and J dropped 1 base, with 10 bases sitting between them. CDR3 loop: CASSPFSGTDTQYF. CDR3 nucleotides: TGTGCCAGCAGTCCCTTTTCGGGCACAGATACGCAGTATTTT.

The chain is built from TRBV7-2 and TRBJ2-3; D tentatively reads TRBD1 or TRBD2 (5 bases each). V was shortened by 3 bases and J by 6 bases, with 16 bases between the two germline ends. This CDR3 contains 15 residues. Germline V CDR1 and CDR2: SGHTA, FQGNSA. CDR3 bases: TGTGCCAGCAGCTTGGCCGGGACCGACGTGGATACGCAGTATTTT. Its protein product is CASSLAGTDVDTQYF.

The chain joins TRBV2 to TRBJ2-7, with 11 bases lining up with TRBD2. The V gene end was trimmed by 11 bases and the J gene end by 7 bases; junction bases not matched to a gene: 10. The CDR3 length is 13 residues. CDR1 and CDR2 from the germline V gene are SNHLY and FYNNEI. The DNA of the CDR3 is TGTGCCGGACGTAGCGGGAGGGCCGGGGAGCAGTACTTC. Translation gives CAGRSGRAGEQYF.

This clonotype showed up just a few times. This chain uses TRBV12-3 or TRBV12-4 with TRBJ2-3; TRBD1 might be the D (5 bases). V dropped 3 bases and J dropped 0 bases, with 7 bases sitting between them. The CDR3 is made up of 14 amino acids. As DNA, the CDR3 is TGTGCCAGCAGTTTTGCAGGGAGCACAGATACGCAGTATTTT. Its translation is CASSFAGSTDTQYF.

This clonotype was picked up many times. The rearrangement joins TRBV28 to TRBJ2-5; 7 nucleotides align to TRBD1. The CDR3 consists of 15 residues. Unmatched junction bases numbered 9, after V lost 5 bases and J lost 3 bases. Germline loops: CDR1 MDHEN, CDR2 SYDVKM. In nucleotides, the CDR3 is TGTGCCAGCAGTCCCCCTGGGACAGCCAAAGAGACCCAGTACTTC. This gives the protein CASSPPGTAKETQYF.

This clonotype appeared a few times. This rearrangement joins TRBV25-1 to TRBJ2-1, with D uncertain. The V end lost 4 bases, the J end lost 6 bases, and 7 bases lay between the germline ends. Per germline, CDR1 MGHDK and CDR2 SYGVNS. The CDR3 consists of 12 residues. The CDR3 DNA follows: TGTGCCAGCAGTGCGGATTTCAATGAGCAGTTCTTC. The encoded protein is CASSADFNEQFF.

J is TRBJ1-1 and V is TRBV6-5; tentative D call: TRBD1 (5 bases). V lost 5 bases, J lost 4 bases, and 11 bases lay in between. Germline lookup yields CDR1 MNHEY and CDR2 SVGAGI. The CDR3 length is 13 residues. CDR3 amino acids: CASSRPGGTEAFF. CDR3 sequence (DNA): TGTGCCAGCAGTAGGCCGGGGGGCACTGAAGCTTTCTTT.

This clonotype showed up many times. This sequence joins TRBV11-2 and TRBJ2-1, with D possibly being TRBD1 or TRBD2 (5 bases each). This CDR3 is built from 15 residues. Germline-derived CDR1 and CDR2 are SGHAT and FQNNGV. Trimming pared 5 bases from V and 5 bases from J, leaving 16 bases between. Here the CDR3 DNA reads TGTGCCAGCAGCGTCGGGGCGCTCACACACAATGAGCAGTTCTTC. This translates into CASSVGALTHNEQFF.

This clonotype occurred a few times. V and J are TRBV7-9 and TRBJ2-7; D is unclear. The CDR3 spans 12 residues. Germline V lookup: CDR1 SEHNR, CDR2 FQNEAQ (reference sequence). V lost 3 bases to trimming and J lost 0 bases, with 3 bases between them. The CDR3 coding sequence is TGTGCCAGCAGCTTCACCTCCTACGAGCAGTACTTC. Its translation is CASSFTSYEQYF.

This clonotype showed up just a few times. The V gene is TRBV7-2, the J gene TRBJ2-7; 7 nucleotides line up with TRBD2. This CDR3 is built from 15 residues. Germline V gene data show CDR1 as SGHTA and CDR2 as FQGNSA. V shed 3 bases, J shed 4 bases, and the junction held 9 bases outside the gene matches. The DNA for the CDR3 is TGTGCCAGCAGCTTGGGGGGGACTACTGGGTACGAGCAGTACTTC. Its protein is CASSLGGTTGYEQYF.